Below, 16 T cell receptor beta chains from the same sample are listed, as sequenced in a study of monozygotic twins with inflammatory bowel disease (dated by TCRdb to the late 2010s). Libraries were built with 5' RACE. The run used an Illumina HiSeq 2500. TCRdb reprocessed the reads into one record per CDR3 protein sequence, lacking DNA. In this sample's table one finds 350,000 to 550,000 distinct CDR3 sequences. The ten largest clones add up to 2.4% of the sample. The sample was blood. The receptor source for this set is a human donor with ulcerative colitis or Crohn's disease, or a healthy co-twin of an affected twin (not recorded which).

The genes are TRBV20-1 and TRBJ1-5; the D call from TCRdb, TRBD1, cannot be confirmed without DNA. CDR3 length: 13 residues. The germline CDR1 and CDR2 sequences are DFQATT and SNEGSKA (reference sequence). CDR3 region: CSAPGLSNQRQHF.

The V gene is TRBV2, the J gene TRBJ2-3. This CDR3 is built from 14 residues. The germline gives CDR1 SNHLY, CDR2 FYNNEI. CDR3 residues: CASSDGRSTDTQYF.

V usage is TRBV9 and J usage is TRBJ1-1; the D call from TCRdb, TRBD1, cannot be confirmed without DNA. The CDR3 covers 13 residues. Germline V lookup: CDR1 SGDLS, CDR2 YYNGEE. The CDR3 sequence is CASSVTGETEAFF.

CDR3 in amino acids: CASSSHRGQVYNEQFF. The chain couples TRBV9 to TRBJ2-1; absent DNA, TCRdb's TRBD1 call cannot be checked. The CDR3 has 16 residues. The V gene's germline CDR1 is SGDLS and CDR2 YYNGEE.

The V gene is TRBV19, the J gene TRBJ2-6; TCRdb reports TRBD1, a call that lacks DNA to check it against. The germline V gene has CDR1 LNHDA and CDR2 SQIVND (reference sequence). The CDR3 is made up of 15 amino acids. The CDR3 loop is CASSSAGTGANVLTF.

V and J are TRBV19 and TRBJ2-3; TCRdb picks TRBD2, but there is no DNA to check that call. CDR1 and CDR2 from the germline V gene are LNHDA and SQIVND (reference sequence). The CDR3 is 15 residues long. The CDR3 region is CASIADTSRADTQYF.

This chain connects TRBV5-1 to TRBJ2-7; TCRdb reports TRBD1, a call that lacks DNA to check it against. From germline, CDR1 is SGHRS and CDR2 YFSETQ. CDR3 length: 15 residues. The CDR3 is CASKGDVTSSSEQYF.

The chain combines TRBV14 with TRBJ2-5; the TRBD2 assignment by TCRdb is unverifiable without DNA. This CDR3 is 15 amino acids long. CDR1 and CDR2 from the germline V gene are SGHDN and FVKESK. The CDR3 region is CASSQDQGGVETQYF.

This rearrangement joins TRBV10-3 to TRBJ2-2; the TRBD2 assignment by TCRdb is unverifiable without DNA. CDR1 and CDR2 (germline): ENHRY, SYGVKD. This CDR3 has 12 amino acids. The CDR3 loop is CATGTIGGELFF.

The chain carries TRBV5-4 and TRBJ2-2; TCRdb proposes TRBD1, but this gene call is untestable without DNA. The CDR3 is 16 amino acids. The germline CDR1 and CDR2 sequences are SGHNT and YYREEE (reference sequence). CDR3 amino acids: CASSLGQEAHTGELFF.

The CDR3 spells CASALAGPSYNEQFF. This chain connects TRBV5-1 to TRBJ2-1; there is no DNA to check the TCRdb D call of TRBD2. The CDR3 length is 15 residues. The V gene's germline CDR1 is SGHRS and CDR2 YFSETQ.

The chain employs TRBV5-1 and TRBJ1-2; the TCRdb D gene call, TRBD1, has no DNA to confirm it. The CDR3 contains 15 residues. CDR1 and CDR2 from the germline V gene are SGHRS and YFSETQ. The CDR3 loop is CASSLRDEVNYGCTF.

This chain links TRBV10-3 with TRBJ2-7; TCRdb indicates TRBD2, and absent DNA this call remains unverified. Germline V gene sequence: CDR1 ENHRY, CDR2 SYGVKD. CDR3 length: 15 amino acids. CDR3: CAISDLGGSSYEQYF.

The V call is TRBV9, the J call TRBJ2-2; the D gene TCRdb calls, TRBD2, cannot be checked with no DNA. This CDR3 contains 15 residues. The germline V gene has CDR1 SGDLS and CDR2 YYNGEE. The CDR3 loop is CASSGLGGAAGELFF. Supplemented by reference TRBV9 and TRBJ2-2, the full variable domain reads DSGVTQTPKHLITATGQRVTLRCSPRSGDLSVYWYQQSLDQGLQFLIQYYNGEERAKGNILERFSAQQFPDLHSELNLSSLELGDSALYFCASSGLGGAAGELFFGEGSRLTVL.

The chain couples TRBV10-3 to TRBJ2-1; absent DNA, TCRdb's TRBD1 call cannot be checked. The V gene's germline CDR1 is ENHRY and CDR2 SYGVKD. The CDR3 consists of 19 residues. This CDR3 is CAISEPLSNDRGYRNEQFF.

The rearrangement joins TRBV7-2 to TRBJ1-4; TCRdb outputs TRBD1, but without DNA this stays unchecked. This CDR3 has 17 residues. Germline CDR1 reads SGHTA; CDR2 reads FQGNSA. The CDR3 sequence: CASSLGQGGRANEKLFF.